Sequencing of this TCR beta chain was carried out in a study of tumor and adjacent non-tumor tissue in lung cancer. Study information: Histology: 12 adenocarcinoma, a couple of squamous cell carcinoma, 1 small cell lung cancer.

V dropped 2 bases and J dropped 10 bases, with 38 bases sitting between them. The CDR3 loop spans 20 amino acids. Germline V gene lookup returns CDR1 SQVTM and CDR2 ANQGSEA. Three rounds of nested PCR, following a modified ARM-PCR protocol, produced the TCRbeta library. TCRdb re-analysed the multiplex PCR reads in MiXCR, keeping a single row per CDR3 protein. Of some 100,000 distinct CDR3 sequences detected, about 60% appear once; the ten largest clones hold around a fifth. No cell sorting was done before RNA was extracted from the tissue. Distant lung tissue was collected more than 3 cm away from the tumor edge. Chemotherapy-naive patients with new lung cancer underwent thoracic surgery in China, August–late 2014. This clonotype was seen only a few times.

The source material was distant non-tumor lung tissue. The receptor comes from a man aged 30 to 39 with non-small cell lung cancer. The genes are TRBV29-1 and TRBJ1-1, with a tentative D call TRBD1 (6 bases). The CDR3 DNA follows: TGCAGCGTTGAAAGGAGGGGCGGTAACGGGGCACAGGGAGAAGAAGCTGGAGCTTTCTTT. It is translated as CSVERRGGNGAQGEEAGAFF.